This passage covers 17 T cell receptor beta chains from one sample sequenced in a study of PD-1 blockade in mismatch repair-deficient tumors. The method was immunoSEQ multiplex PCR; TCRdb's version includes in-frame clones alone and lacks a portion of them. The data hold tens of thousands of clones, with 65% to 85% observed a single time. Sample: peripheral blood, taken 44 weeks after starting pembrolizumab. These receptors were obtained from an adult with mismatch repair-deficient cancer.

This chain uses TRBV7-8 with TRBJ2-2; D remains ambiguous. Germline V lookup: CDR1 SGHVS, CDR2 FQNEAQ. V was trimmed by 1 base and J by 4 bases, leaving 4 bases between them. The CDR3 is made up of 13 amino acids. CDR3 coding DNA: TGTGCCAGCAGCTTAGGGGGCACCGGGGAGCTGTTTTTT. Translated: CASSLGGTGELFF.

The chain employs TRBV10-3 and TRBJ2-7; no firm D call. With 2 bases removed from V and 7 bases from J, the gap between germline ends came to 9 bases. The CDR3 sequence is 12 residues long. CDR1 is ENHRY and CDR2 is SYGVKD in the germline V gene. CDR3 sequence (DNA): TGTGCCATCAGTGAGGGGCTAGGGGAGCAGTACTTC. Its protein product is CAISEGLGEQYF.

This chain links TRBV10-1 with TRBJ2-2; D is possibly TRBD2 (5 bases). The CDR3 extends over 18 amino acids. Germline CDR1 reads WNHNN; CDR2 reads SYGVQD (reference sequence). V lost 2 bases and J 4 bases, leaving 20 bases between the germline ends. This chain's CDR3 is CASSEDYYMGGSTGELFF. CDR3 DNA: TGCGCCAGCAGTGAGGACTACTATATGGGTGGGAGCACCGGGGAGCTGTTTTTT.

The chain carries TRBV5-1 and TRBJ2-5, with 8 nucleotides matching TRBD2. CDR3 length: 15 amino acids. The ends lost 6 bases at V and 3 bases at J; junction bases unmatched: 10. Germline CDR1 and CDR2: SGHRS and YFSETQ. CDR3 coding DNA: TGCGCCAGCACTTATAGCGGGACCGTAAAAGAGACCCAGTACTTC. This codes for CASTYSGTVKETQYF.

This clone was picked up a small number of times. This chain uses TRBV11-2 with TRBJ2-1; a weak D match, TRBD2 (6 bases). V was pared by 2 bases and J by 3 bases, with 23 bases between. The CDR3 spans 19 residues. Germline CDR1 is SGHAT and CDR2 is FQNNGV. This chain's CDR3 is CASSLSWGYGAGIYNEQFF. The DNA of the CDR3 is TGTGCCAGCAGCTTATCGTGGGGGTACGGGGCGGGGATCTACAATGAGCAGTTCTTC.

The gene calls are TRBV7-2 and TRBJ2-7, with D possibly being TRBD1 or TRBD2 (6 bases each). Germline values: CDR1 SGHTA, CDR2 FQGNSA. The CDR3 sequence is 16 residues long. V shed 1 base and J shed 3 bases, with 16 bases lying between them. CDR3 amino acids: CASSLGGPGALYEQYF. CDR3 nucleotide sequence: TGTGCCAGCAGCTTAGGGGGGCCGGGAGCCCTCTACGAGCAGTACTTC.

CDR3 sequence reads: CASSYSRTSDSEQYF. The DNA of the CDR3 is TGTGCCAGCAGTTATTCACGGACTAGCGACTCCGAGCAGTACTTC. V is TRBV6-5 and J is TRBJ2-7, with TRBD2 identical over 9 bases. The V and J ends lost 3 bases and 6 bases, in that order; junction bases with no gene match: 9. The germline V gene has CDR1 MNHEY and CDR2 SVGAGI. The CDR3 has 15 residues.

V and J are TRBV2 and TRBJ2-2; D remains unclear. Per germline, CDR1 SNHLY and CDR2 FYNNEI. The CDR3 sequence is 16 residues long. Trimming shortened V by 7 bases and J by 5 bases, and 20 bases separated the two germline ends. The CDR3 spells CASTMAPSQPTGELFF. CDR3 nucleotides: TGTGCCAGCACCATGGCCCCCTCGCAACCGACCGGGGAGCTGTTTTTT.

This sequence joins TRBV27 and TRBJ1-1; no definite D call. Trimming removed 5 bases at V and 0 bases at J, with 7 bases between. This CDR3 has 13 residues. Germline V gene data show CDR1 as MNHEY and CDR2 as SMNVEV (reference sequence). CDR3 protein: CASSLGLNTEAFF. CDR3 DNA sequence: TGTGCCAGCAGTCTTGGGTTGAACACTGAAGCTTTCTTT.

This chain uses TRBV5-4 with TRBJ2-5; unclear D gene. Germline assignment: CDR1 SGHNT and CDR2 YYREEE (reference sequence). This CDR3 spans 14 amino acids. The V gene lost 4 bases and the J gene lost 4 bases, with 14 bases spanning the gap. CDR3 protein: CASSPPTERETQYF. CDR3 DNA: TGTGCCAGCAGCCCGCCGACGGAACGAGAGACCCAGTACTTC.

The CDR3 DNA reads as TGTGCCAGCAGCACCCGAGGGCAGGGAAGATCGAACACCGGGGAGCTGTTTTTT. It translates to CASSTRGQGRSNTGELFF. This chain joins TRBV7-9 and TRBJ2-2, with D perhaps being TRBD1 or TRBD2 (5 bases each). V shed 5 bases and J shed 0 bases, with 19 bases lying between them. The germline gives CDR1 SEHNR, CDR2 FQNEAQ (reference sequence). This CDR3 spans 18 amino acids.

The V and J genes are TRBV7-6 and TRBJ2-5; 7 bases fit TRBD2. The V gene end was trimmed by 1 base and the J gene end by 1 base; junction bases not matched to a gene: 3. The CDR3 extends over 15 amino acids. CDR1 is SGHVS, CDR2 FNYEAQ, per germline. The chain's CDR3 is CASSLVLASQETQYF. The CDR3 bases are TGTGCCAGCAGCTTAGTACTAGCGAGCCAAGAGACCCAGTACTTC. Based on the CDR3 plus reference TRBV7-6 and TRBJ2-5, the full variable domain is GAGVSQSPRYKVTKRGQDVALRCDPISGHVSLYWYRQALGQGPEFLTYFNYEAQQDKSGLPNDRFSAERPEGSISTLTIQRTEQRDSAMYRCASSLVLASQETQYFGPGTRLLVL.

This rearrangement joins TRBV27 to TRBJ1-1; D possibly corresponds to TRBD1 (5 bases). Germline V gives CDR1 MNHEY, CDR2 SMNVEV (reference sequence). Trimming left V 2 bases short and J 5 bases short, with 9 bases between. The CDR3 totals 13 residues. The chain's CDR3 is CASSLQGRTEAFF. CDR3 DNA sequence: TGTGCCAGCAGTTTACAGGGCAGAACTGAAGCTTTCTTT.

The gene calls are TRBV9 and TRBJ2-7; 8 bases are shared with TRBD2. CDR3 length: 14 residues. V shed 0 bases, J shed 4 bases, and the junction held 3 bases outside the gene matches. CDR1 is SGDLS, CDR2 YYNGEE, per germline. The CDR3 protein is CASSVGGLAYEQYF. CDR3 nucleotides: TGTGCCAGCAGCGTAGGAGGACTAGCTTACGAGCAGTACTTC.

CDR3 DNA sequence: TGTGCCAGTAGTACCTCAGACCGAGGATACAATGAGCAGTTCTTC. Encoded protein: CASSTSDRGYNEQFF. The genes are TRBV19 and TRBJ2-1; D ambiguous. Germline assignment: CDR1 LNHDA and CDR2 SQIVND (reference sequence). V was cut by 4 bases and J by 4 bases, with 14 bases left in between. The CDR3 is 15 residues long.

In its sample, this clone was seen a few times. The rearrangement uses TRBV7-9 and TRBJ2-7; 7 bases agree with TRBD2. J lost 3 bases, V lost 5 bases, and 7 bases had no gene match. Germline loops: CDR1 SEHNR, CDR2 FQNEAQ (reference sequence). The CDR3 contains 14 residues. The CDR3 coding sequence is TGTGCCAGCAGCCTGGGAGGGATCAACTACGAGCAGTACTTC. Its translation is CASSLGGINYEQYF.

The chain has TRBV5-4 and TRBJ2-1; the D gene is possibly TRBD1 (6 bases). V lost 2 bases and J 5 bases, leaving 14 bases between the germline ends. CDR3 length: 15 residues. Germline V gives CDR1 SGHNT, CDR2 YYREEE (reference sequence). In DNA, the CDR3 is TGTGCCAGCAGCTTACAGGGAGTTTTGGACAATGAGCAGTTCTTC. Its protein is CASSLQGVLDNEQFF. The complete variable domain, with remaining parts taken from reference TRBV5-4 and TRBJ2-1, reads ETGVTQSPTHLIKTRGQQVTLRCSSQSGHNTVSWYQQALGQGPQFIFQYYREEENGRGNFPPRFSGLQFPNYSSELNVNALELDDSALYLCASSLQGVLDNEQFFGPGTRLTVL.